This TCR beta chain comes out of a study of blood T cell repertoires in COVID-19. Overall study: COVID-19 samples from acute and convalescent phases originated in the United States, Italy and Spain. The analysed material was cDNA or gDNA that came from T cells, B-cell-depleted T cells, or PBMCs.

V was clipped by 6 bases and J by 2 bases; unmatched bases: 5. The V gene's germline CDR1 is MDHEN and CDR2 SYDVKM. This CDR3 is 15 amino acids long. Enrolment of Seattle patients took place during active infection, and they were followed longitudinally. Source study methods: Nucleated cell number was recorded as an estimate derived from reference gene primer amplification. The method was immunoSEQ multiplex PCR; TCRdb's version includes in-frame clones alone and lacks a portion of them. That table is the source of V, J and clone size, and D and trimming were worked out from the DNA. Of 250,000 to 350,000 clones listed, approximately 91% are singletons.

The TCR comes from a woman aged 25 to 39 with COVID-19, enrolled during active disease. Source material: peripheral blood. The genes are TRBV28 and TRBJ2-3; 10 bases line up with TRBD2. CDR3 sequence: CASRTAGGNTDTQYF. CDR3 nucleotide sequence: TGTGCCAGCAGAACAGCGGGAGGGAACACAGATACGCAGTATTTT.